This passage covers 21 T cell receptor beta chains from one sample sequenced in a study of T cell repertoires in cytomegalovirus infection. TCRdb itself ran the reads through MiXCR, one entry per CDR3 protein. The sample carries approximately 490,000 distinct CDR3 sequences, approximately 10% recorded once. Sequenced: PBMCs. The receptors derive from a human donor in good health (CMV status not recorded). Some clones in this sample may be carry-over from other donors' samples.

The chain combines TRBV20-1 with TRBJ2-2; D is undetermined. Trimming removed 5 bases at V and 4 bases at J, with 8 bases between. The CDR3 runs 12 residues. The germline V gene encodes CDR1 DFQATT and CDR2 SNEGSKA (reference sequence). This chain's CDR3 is CSAPTITGELFF. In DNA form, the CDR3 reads TGCAGTGCTCCAACTATCACCGGGGAGCTGTTTTTT.

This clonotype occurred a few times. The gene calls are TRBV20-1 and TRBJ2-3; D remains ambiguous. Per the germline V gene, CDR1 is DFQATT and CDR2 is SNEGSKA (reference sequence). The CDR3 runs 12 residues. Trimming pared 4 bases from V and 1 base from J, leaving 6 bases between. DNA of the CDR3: TGCAGTGCTATCCGGGGCACAGATACGCAGTATTTT. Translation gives CSAIRGTDTQYF.

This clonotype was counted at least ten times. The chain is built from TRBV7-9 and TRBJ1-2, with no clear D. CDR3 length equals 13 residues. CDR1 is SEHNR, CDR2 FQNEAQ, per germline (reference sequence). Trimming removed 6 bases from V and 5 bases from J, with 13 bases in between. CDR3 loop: CASREDPGYGYTF. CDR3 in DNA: TGTGCCAGCAGAGAGGACCCTGGGTATGGCTACACCTTC.

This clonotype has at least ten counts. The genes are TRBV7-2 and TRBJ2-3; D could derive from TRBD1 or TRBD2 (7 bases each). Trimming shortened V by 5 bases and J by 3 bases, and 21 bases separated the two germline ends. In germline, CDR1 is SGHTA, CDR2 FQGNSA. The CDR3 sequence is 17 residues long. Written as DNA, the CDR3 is TGTGCCAGCAGCGCAGGGGGGGGAGCGGGCGTAACAGATACGCAGTATTTT. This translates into CASSAGGGAGVTDTQYF.

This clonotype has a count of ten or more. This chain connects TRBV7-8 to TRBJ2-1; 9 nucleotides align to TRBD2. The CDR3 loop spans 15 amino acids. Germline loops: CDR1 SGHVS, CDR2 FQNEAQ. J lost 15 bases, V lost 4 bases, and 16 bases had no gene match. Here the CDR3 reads CASSSRGGSGRGRFF. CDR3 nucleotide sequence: TGTGCCAGCAGCTCTAGGGGGGGTAGCGGGAGAGGACGGTTCTTC.

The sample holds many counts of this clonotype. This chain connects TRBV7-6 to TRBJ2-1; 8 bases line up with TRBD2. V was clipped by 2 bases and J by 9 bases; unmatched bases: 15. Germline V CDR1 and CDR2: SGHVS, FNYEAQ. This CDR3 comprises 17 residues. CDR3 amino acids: CASSLSSGTRVLGEQFF. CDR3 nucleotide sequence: TGTGCCAGCAGCTTATCCTCCGGGACTAGAGTCCTAGGTGAGCAGTTCTTC.

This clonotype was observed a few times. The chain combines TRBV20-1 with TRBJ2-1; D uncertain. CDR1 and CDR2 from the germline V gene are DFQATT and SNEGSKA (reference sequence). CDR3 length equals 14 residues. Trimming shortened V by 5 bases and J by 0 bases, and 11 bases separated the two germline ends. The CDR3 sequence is CSASDTSSYNEQFF. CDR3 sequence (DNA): TGCAGTGCTTCCGACACCTCCTCCTACAATGAGCAGTTCTTC.

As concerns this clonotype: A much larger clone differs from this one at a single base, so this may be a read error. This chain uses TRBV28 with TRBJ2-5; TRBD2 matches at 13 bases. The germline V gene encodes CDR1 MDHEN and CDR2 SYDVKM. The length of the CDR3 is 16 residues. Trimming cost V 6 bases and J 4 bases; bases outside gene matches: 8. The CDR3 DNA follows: TGTGCCAGCAGCAATGGACTAGCGGGAGAGCGAGAGACCCAGTACTTC. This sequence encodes CASSNGLAGERETQYF.

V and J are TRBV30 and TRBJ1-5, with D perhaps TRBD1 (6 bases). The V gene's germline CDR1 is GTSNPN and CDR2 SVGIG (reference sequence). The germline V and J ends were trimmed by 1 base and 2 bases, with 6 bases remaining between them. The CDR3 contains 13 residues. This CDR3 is CAWSGTGNQPQHF. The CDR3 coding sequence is TGTGCCTGGAGTGGGACAGGCAATCAGCCCCAGCATTTT.

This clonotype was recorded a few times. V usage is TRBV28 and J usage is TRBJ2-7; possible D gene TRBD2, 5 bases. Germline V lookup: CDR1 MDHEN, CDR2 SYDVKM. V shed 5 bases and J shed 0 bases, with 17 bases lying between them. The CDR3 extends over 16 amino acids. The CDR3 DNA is TGTGCCAGCAGTCCCAACCTACTAGGGAGCTCCTACGAGCAGTACTTC. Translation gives CASSPNLLGSSYEQYF.

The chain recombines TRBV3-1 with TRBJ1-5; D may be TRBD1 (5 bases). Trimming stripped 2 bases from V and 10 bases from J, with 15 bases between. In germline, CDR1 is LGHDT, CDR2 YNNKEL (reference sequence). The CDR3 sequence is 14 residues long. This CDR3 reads CASSQRGFRGPQHF. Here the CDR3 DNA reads TGTGCCAGCAGCCAACGGGGGTTTCGGGGACCCCAGCATTTT.

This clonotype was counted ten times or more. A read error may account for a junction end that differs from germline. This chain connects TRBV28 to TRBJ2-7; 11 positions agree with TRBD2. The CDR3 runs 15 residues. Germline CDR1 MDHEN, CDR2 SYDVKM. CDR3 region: CRSTSGGRMPYEQYF. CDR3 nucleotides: TGCCGCTCTACTAGCGGGGGCAGAATGCCCTACGAGCAGTACTTC.

CDR3 protein: CASSTTDGTVLEQYF. The CDR3 coding sequence is TGTGCCAGCAGCACCACCGACGGGACGGTTCTCGAGCAGTACTTC. The chain employs TRBV7-9 and TRBJ2-7; D possibly uses TRBD1 or TRBD2 (5 bases each). V lost 5 bases, J lost 6 bases, and 20 bases lay in between. This CDR3 spans 15 amino acids. Germline V gives CDR1 SEHNR, CDR2 FQNEAQ (reference sequence).

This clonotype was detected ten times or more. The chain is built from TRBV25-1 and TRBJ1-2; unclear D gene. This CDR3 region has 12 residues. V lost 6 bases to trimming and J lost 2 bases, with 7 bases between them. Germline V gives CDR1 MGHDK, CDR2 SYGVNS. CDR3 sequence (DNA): TGTGCCAGCAGCGGATTAAACTATGGCTACACCTTC. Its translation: CASSGLNYGYTF.

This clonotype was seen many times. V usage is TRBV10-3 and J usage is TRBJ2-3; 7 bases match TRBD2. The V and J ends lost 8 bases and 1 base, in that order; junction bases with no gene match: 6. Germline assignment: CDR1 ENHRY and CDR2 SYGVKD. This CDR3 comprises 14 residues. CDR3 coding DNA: TGTGCCATCGCAGTGGGGGGGGGCACAGATACGCAGTATTTT. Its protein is CAIAVGGGTDTQYF.

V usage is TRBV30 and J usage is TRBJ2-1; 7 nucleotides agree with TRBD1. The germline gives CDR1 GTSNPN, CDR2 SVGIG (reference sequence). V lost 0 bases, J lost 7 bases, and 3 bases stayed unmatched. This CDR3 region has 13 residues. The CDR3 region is CAWSVGGENEQFF. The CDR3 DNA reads TGTGCCTGGAGTGTAGGGGGCGAGAATGAGCAGTTCTTC.

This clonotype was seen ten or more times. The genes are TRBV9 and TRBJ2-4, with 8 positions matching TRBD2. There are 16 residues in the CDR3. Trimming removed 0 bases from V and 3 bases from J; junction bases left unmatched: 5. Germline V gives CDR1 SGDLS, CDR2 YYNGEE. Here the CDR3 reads CASSVDGGEGKNIQYF. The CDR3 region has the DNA TGTGCCAGCAGCGTAGACGGGGGGGAAGGCAAAAACATTCAGTACTTC. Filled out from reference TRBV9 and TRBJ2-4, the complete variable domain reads DSGVTQTPKHLITATGQRVTLRCSPRSGDLSVYWYQQSLDQGLQFLIQYYNGEERAKGNILERFSAQQFPDLHSELNLSSLELGDSALYFCASSVDGGEGKNIQYFGAGTRLSVL.

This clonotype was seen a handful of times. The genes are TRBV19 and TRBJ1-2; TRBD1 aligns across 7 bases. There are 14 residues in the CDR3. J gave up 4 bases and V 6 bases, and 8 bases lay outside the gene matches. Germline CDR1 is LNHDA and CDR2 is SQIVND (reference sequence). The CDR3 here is CASRRDSLLYGYTF. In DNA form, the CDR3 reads TGTGCCAGTAGACGGGACAGCTTACTCTATGGCTACACCTTC.

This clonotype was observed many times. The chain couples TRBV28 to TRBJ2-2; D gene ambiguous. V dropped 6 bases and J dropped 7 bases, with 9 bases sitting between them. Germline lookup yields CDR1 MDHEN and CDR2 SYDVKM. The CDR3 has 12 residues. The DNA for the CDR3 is TGTGCCAGCAGCCAACCGGGCGGGGAGCTGTTTTTT. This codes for CASSQPGGELFF.

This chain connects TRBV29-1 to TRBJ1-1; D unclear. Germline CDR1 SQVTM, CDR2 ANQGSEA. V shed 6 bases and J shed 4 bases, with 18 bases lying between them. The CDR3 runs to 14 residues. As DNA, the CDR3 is TGCAGCGTCACCGTGACGGAAGGCGGCACTGAAGCTTTCTTT. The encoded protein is CSVTVTEGGTEAFF.

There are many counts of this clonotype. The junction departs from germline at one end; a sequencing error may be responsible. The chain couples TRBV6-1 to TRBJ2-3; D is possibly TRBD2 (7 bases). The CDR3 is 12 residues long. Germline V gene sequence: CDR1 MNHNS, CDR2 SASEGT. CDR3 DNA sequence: TGTGCCAGCAGCCCGGTAAGGGGGGGGCCAAATTTT. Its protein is CASSPVRGGPNF.